The rows below give T cell receptor beta chains drawn from one sample of a study of somatic mutations in cytotoxic T cells in rheumatoid arthritis. This table comes from immunoSEQ multiplex PCR, and its TCRdb copy is limited to in-frame clones, with some not included. The sample has roughly 20,000 clones, around 86% seen once; the top ten hold approximately 14%. Sequencing was done on a sample of CD8+ T cells sorted from blood. The receptors were gathered from an adult with rheumatoid arthritis. The CDR3 runs from the conserved cysteine through the conserved F or W. Fields, in order: CDR3 length, J gene, V gene, CDR3 protein.

14 TRBJ1-1 TRBV30 CAWSGSGLSTEAFF
15 TRBJ1-5 TRBV7-2 CASSFKAGTNQPQHF
15 TRBJ1-2 TRBV18 CASSPPQGLLGGYTF
15 TRBJ1-1 TRBV13 CASSSETDMNTEAFF
17 TRBJ2-7 TRBV7-8 CASSSGLAGASGYEQYF
12 TRBJ2-1 TRBV2 CASSRTVNEQFF
12 TRBJ1-1 TRBV7-8 CASSPGGTEAFF
15 TRBJ1-6 TRBV11-3 CASSPDSGGHSPLHF
15 TRBJ2-6 TRBV2 CASGEDRAGANVLTF
15 TRBJ1-1 TRBV28 CASSLWDRGYTEAFF
12 TRBJ2-7 TRBV12-5 CASGLAYNEQYF
15 TRBJ2-3 TRBV11-3 CASSLYAGGADTQYF
13 TRBJ1-2 TRBV6-6 CASGEGIAGGYTF
15 TRBJ1-4 TRBV4-2 CASSQVGGPGEKLFF
14 TRBJ2-1 TRBV27 CASSSGTSGIEQFF
17 TRBJ2-1 TRBV9 CASSVAWGQTSYNEQFF
15 TRBJ2-7 TRBV7-2 CASSPEGQQSYEQYF
12 TRBJ1-1 TRBV5-6 CASSLTGTEAFF
15 TRBJ1-2 TRBV5-1 CASSLDQGGAYGYTF
15 TRBJ2-1 TRBV5-6 CASSLPLAAYNEQFF
15 TRBJ1-5 TRBV15 CATSSAGRGYQPQHF
14 TRBJ2-5 TRBV5-4 CASSLGLVGETQYF
13 TRBJ2-7 TRBV29-1 CSVLSGDLYEQYF
13 TRBJ2-1 TRBV7-2 CASSFGGYNEQFF
17 TRBJ2-7 TRBV15 CATSRRTSGSSSYEQYF
16 TRBJ2-1 TRBV18 CASSSSRGAAYNEQFF
13 TRBJ2-3 TRBV9 CASSVATEDTQYF
13 TRBJ1-6 TRBV9 CASSVGEKSPLHF
15 TRBJ2-2 TRBV11-2 CASTPTGGGTGELFF
14 TRBJ1-4 TRBV15 CATSRAGANEKLFF
15 TRBJ1-1 TRBV7-9 CASSSTRASNTEAFF
12 TRBJ2-7 TRBV30 CAWSTGFYEQYF
16 TRBJ2-3 TRBV9 CASSTRSGRGTDTQYF
11 TRBJ2-7 TRBV7-9 CASSPGTEQYF
15 TRBJ1-1 TRBV5-6 CASSFGQGPTTEAFF
15 TRBJ1-5 TRBV9 CASSPSPSGNQPQHF
15 TRBJ2-1 TRBV6-5 CASSYSLAGYNEQFF
14 TRBJ1-1 TRBV7-3 CASSLRGAGTEAFF
16 TRBJ1-4 TRBV2 CASSLFRSGTNEKLFF
11 TRBJ1-1 TRBV19 CASSWGQEAFF
17 TRBJ1-1 TRBV4-1 CASSQDGWASLNTEAFF
14 TRBJ1-1 TRBV9 CASSHRGAGTEAFF
13 TRBJ2-2 TRBV2 CASSEDRTGELFF